This T cell receptor (beta chain) was found in a study of spatial heterogeneity in lung cancer. Study overall: Available follow-up PBMC samples were sequenced, at a median of approximately 24 months post-resection. Findings and limits, study-wide: Blood carried ubiquitous expanded tumor TCRs more at resection than follow-up.

This clonotype was counted ten times or more. Its antigen is not known. Time point specified: blood at routine non-recurrence follow-up after resection. Frozen PBMC, nontumor lung or tumor provided whole RNA, which was sequenced unsorted. TCRdb reanalysed the 5' RACE reads using MiXCR and keeps one entry per CDR3 protein. The table shows some 120,000 distinct CDR3 sequences, with 12% occurring only once. The CDR3 loop spans 15 amino acids. Germline CDR1 SEHNR, CDR2 FQNEAQ (reference sequence). The ends lost 4 bases at V and 7 bases at J; junction bases unmatched: 11. The J gene is TRBJ2-7, the V gene TRBV7-9, with 9 nucleotides matching TRBD2. Sample: PBMCs, taken at follow-up. This receptor was obtained from a male donor with early-stage non-small cell lung cancer. This CDR3 is CASSSLAGAGSEQYF. For the CDR3, the DNA is TGTGCCAGCAGCTCTTTAGCGGGGGCGGGTTCGGAGCAGTACTTC.